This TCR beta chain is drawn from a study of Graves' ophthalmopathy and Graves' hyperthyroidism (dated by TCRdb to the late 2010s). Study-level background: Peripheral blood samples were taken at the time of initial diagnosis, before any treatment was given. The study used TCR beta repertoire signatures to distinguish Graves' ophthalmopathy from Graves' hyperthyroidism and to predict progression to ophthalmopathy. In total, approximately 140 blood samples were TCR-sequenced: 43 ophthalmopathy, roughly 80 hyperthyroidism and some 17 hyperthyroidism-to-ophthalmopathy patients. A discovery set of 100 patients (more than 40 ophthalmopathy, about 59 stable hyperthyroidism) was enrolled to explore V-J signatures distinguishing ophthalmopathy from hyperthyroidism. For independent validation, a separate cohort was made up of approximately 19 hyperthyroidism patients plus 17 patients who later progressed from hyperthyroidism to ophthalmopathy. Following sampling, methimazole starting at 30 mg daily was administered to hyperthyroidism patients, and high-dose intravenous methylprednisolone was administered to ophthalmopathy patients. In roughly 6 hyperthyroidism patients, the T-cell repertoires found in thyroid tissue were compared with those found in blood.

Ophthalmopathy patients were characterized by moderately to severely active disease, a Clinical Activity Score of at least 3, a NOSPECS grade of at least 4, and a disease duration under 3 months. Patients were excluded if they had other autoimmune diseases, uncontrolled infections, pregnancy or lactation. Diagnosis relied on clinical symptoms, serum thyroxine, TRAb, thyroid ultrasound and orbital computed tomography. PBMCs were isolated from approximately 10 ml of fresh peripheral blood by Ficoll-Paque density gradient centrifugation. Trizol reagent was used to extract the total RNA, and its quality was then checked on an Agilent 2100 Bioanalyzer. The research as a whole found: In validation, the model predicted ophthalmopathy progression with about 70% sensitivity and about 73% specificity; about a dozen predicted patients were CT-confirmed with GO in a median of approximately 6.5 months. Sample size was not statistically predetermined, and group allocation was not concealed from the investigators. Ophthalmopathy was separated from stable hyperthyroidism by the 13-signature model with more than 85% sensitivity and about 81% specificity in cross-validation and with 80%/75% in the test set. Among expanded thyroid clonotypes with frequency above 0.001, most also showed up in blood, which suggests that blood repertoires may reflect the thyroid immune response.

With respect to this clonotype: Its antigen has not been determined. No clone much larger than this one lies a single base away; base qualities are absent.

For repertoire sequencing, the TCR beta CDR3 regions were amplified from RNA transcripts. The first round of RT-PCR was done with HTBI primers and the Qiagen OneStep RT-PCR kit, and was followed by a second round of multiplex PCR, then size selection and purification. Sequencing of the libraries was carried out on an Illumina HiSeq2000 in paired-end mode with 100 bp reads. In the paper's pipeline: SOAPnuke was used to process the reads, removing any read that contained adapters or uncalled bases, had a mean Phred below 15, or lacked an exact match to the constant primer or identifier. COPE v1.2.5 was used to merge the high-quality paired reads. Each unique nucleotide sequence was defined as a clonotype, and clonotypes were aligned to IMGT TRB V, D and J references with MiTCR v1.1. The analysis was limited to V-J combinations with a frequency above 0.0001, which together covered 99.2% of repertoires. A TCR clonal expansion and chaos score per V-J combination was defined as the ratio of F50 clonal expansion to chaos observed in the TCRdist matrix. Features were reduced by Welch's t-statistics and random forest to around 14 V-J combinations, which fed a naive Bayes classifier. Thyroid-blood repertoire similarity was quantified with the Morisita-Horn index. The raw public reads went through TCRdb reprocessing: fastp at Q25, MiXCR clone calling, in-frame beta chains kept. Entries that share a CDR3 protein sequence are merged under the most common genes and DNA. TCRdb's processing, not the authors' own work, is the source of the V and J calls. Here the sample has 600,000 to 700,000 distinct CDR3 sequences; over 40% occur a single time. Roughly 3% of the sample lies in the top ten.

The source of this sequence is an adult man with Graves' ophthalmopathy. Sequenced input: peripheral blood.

In nucleotides, the sequence is TGTGCCAGCAGCCCCGAACTAGCGTTCGGGGAGCTGTTTTTT. Its translation is CASSPELAFGELFF. The rearrangement joined TRBV7-2 to TRBJ2-2, and 7 junction bases match TRBD2. From the cysteine up to the phenylalanine, the CDR3 has a length of 14 residues. Only the CDR3 portion is preserved as DNA: 42 bases, with reading frame beginning at the first base. The germline V gene provides CDR1 SGHTA and CDR2 FQGNSA. V loses 5 bases at its end and J loses 7 bases; junction bases beyond the gene matches: 7.